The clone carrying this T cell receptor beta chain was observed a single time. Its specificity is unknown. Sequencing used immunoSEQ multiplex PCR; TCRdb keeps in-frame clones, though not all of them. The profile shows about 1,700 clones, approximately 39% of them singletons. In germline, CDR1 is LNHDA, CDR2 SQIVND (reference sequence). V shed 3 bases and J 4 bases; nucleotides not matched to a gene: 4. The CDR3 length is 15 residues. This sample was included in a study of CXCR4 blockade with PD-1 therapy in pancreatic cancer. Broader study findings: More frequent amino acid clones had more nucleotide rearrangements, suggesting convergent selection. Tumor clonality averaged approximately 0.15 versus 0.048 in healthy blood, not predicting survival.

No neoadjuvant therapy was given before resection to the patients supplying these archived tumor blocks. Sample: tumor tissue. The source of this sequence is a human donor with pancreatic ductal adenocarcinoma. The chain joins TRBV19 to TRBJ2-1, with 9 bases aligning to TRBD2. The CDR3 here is CASSMVTSGYNEQFF. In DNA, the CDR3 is TGTGCCAGTAGTATGGTGACTAGCGGTTACAATGAGCAGTTCTTC. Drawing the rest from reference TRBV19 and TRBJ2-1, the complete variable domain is DGGITQSPKYLFRKEGQNVTLSCEQNLNHDAMYWYRQDPGQGLRLIYYSQIVNDFQKGDIAEGYSVSREKKESFPLTVTSAQKNPTAFYLCASSMVTSGYNEQFFGPGTRLTVL.